What follows are 26 T cell receptor beta chains derived from one specimen sequenced in a study of radiation and T cells in renal cell carcinoma. The data were produced by immunoSEQ multiplex PCR, yet TCRdb's version contains in-frame clones alone and is incomplete. The sample lists tens of thousands of clones; around three quarters were seen once. The time point here: blood 2 weeks post-SBRT. Regarding treatment: 15 Gy SBRT to primary tumor, nephrectomy 4 weeks later. Sequenced material: blood, taken from a patient whose treatment included radiotherapy and nephrectomy. The source of these receptors is a man in his 60s with renal cell carcinoma.

This clone occurred a few times. The CDR3 DNA sequence: TGTGCCAGCAGCGTAGGGGCAGACACCGGGGAGCTGTTTTTT. Amino acid sequence: CASSVGADTGELFF. The genes are TRBV9 and TRBJ2-2; D is uncertain. The length of the CDR3 is 14 residues. V dropped 0 bases and J dropped 3 bases, with 6 bases sitting between them. In germline, CDR1 is SGDLS, CDR2 YYNGEE.

This clone has a handful of counts. This sequence joins TRBV10-3 and TRBJ2-3; D is possibly TRBD1 or TRBD2 (5 bases each). Germline V gene lookup returns CDR1 ENHRY and CDR2 SYGVKD. V was pared by 11 bases and J by 0 bases, with 15 bases between. CDR3 length: 14 residues. CDR3 sequence: CASWGIGSTDTQYF. As DNA, the CDR3 is TGTGCCTCGTGGGGGATAGGGAGCACAGATACGCAGTATTTT.

V usage is TRBV7-6 and J usage is TRBJ1-4; 7 bases match TRBD1. The germline gives CDR1 SGHVS, CDR2 FNYEAQ. The CDR3 covers 14 residues. J gave up 8 bases and V 5 bases, and 8 bases lay outside the gene matches. CDR3 nucleotide sequence: TGTGCCAGCAGCAGACAGGGACGTTCGGAAAAACTGTTTTTT. Translated, it gives CASSRQGRSEKLFF.

The chain is built from TRBV2 and TRBJ1-4; unclear D gene. CDR3 length: 13 residues. Germline V gene data show CDR1 as SNHLY and CDR2 as FYNNEI. V was shortened by 7 bases and J by 8 bases, with 14 bases between the two germline ends. CDR3 sequence reads: CASNDLREEKLFF. CDR3 DNA sequence: TGTGCCAGCAACGACCTTAGGGAGGAAAAACTGTTTTTT.

The chain links TRBV6-5 to TRBJ2-1, with 10 positions matching TRBD2. In germline, CDR1 is MNHEY, CDR2 SVGAGI. This CDR3 comprises 15 residues. Unmatched junction bases numbered 2, after V lost 2 bases and J lost 4 bases. The CDR3 DNA reads TGTGCCAGCAGTTACGCGACTAGCGGGTACAATGAGCAGTTCTTC. Amino acids: CASSYATSGYNEQFF.

CDR3 in amino acids: CASSLRGYMYEQYV. In nucleotides, the CDR3 is TGTGCCAGCAGCTTAAGGGGGTACATGTACGAGCAGTACGTC. J is TRBJ2-7 and V is TRBV5-6; D perhaps matches TRBD1 (6 bases). Germline CDR1 and CDR2: SGHDT and YYEEEE. Trimming left V 2 bases short and J 4 bases short, with 13 bases between. The CDR3 extends over 14 amino acids.

This clone counts as medium-sized. This chain joins TRBV9 and TRBJ2-1, with D maybe TRBD2 (5 bases). V was trimmed by 4 bases and J by 5 bases, leaving 13 bases between them. Germline V gene lookup returns CDR1 SGDLS and CDR2 YYNGEE. The CDR3 spans 14 residues. CDR3 region: CASSPRWENNEQFF. In DNA form, the CDR3 reads TGTGCCAGCAGCCCTCGGTGGGAGAACAATGAGCAGTTCTTC.

The chain uses TRBV11-2 and TRBJ2-3, with D unclear. With 5 bases removed from V and 5 bases from J, the gap between germline ends came to 11 bases. CDR3 length: 13 amino acids. Germline assignment: CDR1 SGHAT and CDR2 FQNNGV. CDR3 region: CASSGVTGDTQYF. The CDR3 coding sequence is TGTGCCAGCAGCGGAGTAACGGGAGATACGCAGTATTTT.

The rearrangement uses TRBV7-9 and TRBJ1-1, with a tentative D call TRBD1 (5 bases). V lost 5 bases and J 5 bases, leaving 15 bases between the germline ends. The germline V gene encodes CDR1 SEHNR and CDR2 FQNEAQ (reference sequence). The CDR3 length is 14 residues. This CDR3 reads CASSPIRDGTEAFF. For the CDR3, the DNA is TGTGCCAGCAGCCCCATCAGGGATGGTACTGAAGCTTTCTTT.

The chain combines TRBV21-1 with TRBJ2-7. TRBV21-1 is recorded as a pseudogene. This CDR3 spans 16 amino acids. The CDR3 nucleotides are TGTGCCAGCAGCAAAGGACATGTGGCGGAAGCCTACGAGCAGTACGTC. Protein product: CASSKGHVAEAYEQYV.

The chain is built from TRBV5-5 and TRBJ2-1; D perhaps matches TRBD2 (6 bases). Germline V gene data show CDR1 as SGHKS and CDR2 as YYEKEE (reference sequence). The ends were cut back, 2 bases at V and 10 bases at J, with 10 bases in the middle. The CDR3 sequence is 12 residues long. In nucleotides, the CDR3 is TGTGCCAGCAGCTTAGGAGGGGAGGAGCAGTTCTTC. This encodes CASSLGGEEQFF.

V and J are TRBV30 and TRBJ2-5; D unclear. In germline, CDR1 is GTSNPN, CDR2 SVGIG (reference sequence). Trimming left V 5 bases short and J 0 bases short, with 7 bases between. The CDR3 consists of 12 residues. DNA for the CDR3: TGTGCCTGGGCTTTGTACCAAGAGACCCAGTACTTC. Translating it yields CAWALYQETQYF.

This chain joins TRBV19 and TRBJ2-3; 8 nucleotides line up with TRBD2. The CDR3 consists of 15 residues. Trimming removed 4 bases from V and 0 bases from J; junction bases left unmatched: 3. Germline CDR1 reads LNHDA; CDR2 reads SQIVND (reference sequence). The CDR3 DNA follows: TGTGCCAGTAGTACACGGGGGGGAAGCACAGATACGCAGTATTTT. Protein: CASSTRGGSTDTQYF.

CDR3 region: CASSTRTSGGALNYEQYF. In DNA, the CDR3 is TGCGCCAGCAGCACTCGGACTAGCGGGGGGGCCCTCAATTACGAGCAGTACTTC. This chain joins TRBV5-1 and TRBJ2-7; 15 nucleotides match TRBD2. V shed 4 bases, J shed 4 bases, and the junction held 12 bases outside the gene matches. Germline V gene sequence: CDR1 SGHRS, CDR2 YFSETQ. CDR3 length equals 18 residues.

This clone was detected a few times. This chain joins TRBV9 and TRBJ2-1; D is possibly TRBD2 (5 bases). Germline CDR1 is SGDLS and CDR2 is YYNGEE. The CDR3 has 13 residues. Deletions cut 3 bases from V and 8 bases from J, with 12 bases between. The CDR3 spells CASSAGLYDEQFF. In nucleotides, the CDR3 is TGTGCCAGCAGCGCTGGACTTTACGATGAGCAGTTCTTC. The full variable domain, in which reference TRBV9 and TRBJ2-1 provide the parts outside the CDR3, is DSGVTQTPKHLITATGQRVTLRCSPRSGDLSVYWYQQSLDQGLQFLIQYYNGEERAKGNILERFSAQQFPDLHSELNLSSLELGDSALYFCASSAGLYDEQFFGPGTRLTVL.

The chain combines TRBV11-3 with TRBJ1-3, with no clear D. V was shortened by 3 bases and J by 2 bases, with 2 bases between the two germline ends. Germline V gives CDR1 SGHNT, CDR2 YENEEA. The CDR3 has 12 amino acids. The CDR3 DNA reads as TGTGCCAGCAGCTTCCCTGGAAACACCATATATTTT. It codes for CASSFPGNTIYF. The full variable domain, its missing parts supplied by reference TRBV11-3 and TRBJ1-3, is EAGVVQSPRYKIIEKKQPVAFWCNPISGHNTLYWYLQNLGQGPELLIRYENEEAVDDSQLPKDRFSAERLKGVDSTLKIQPAELGDSAVYLCASSFPGNTIYFGEGSWLTVV.

The chain links TRBV25-1 to TRBJ1-2, with 7 bases identical to TRBD1. Germline lookup yields CDR1 MGHDK and CDR2 SYGVNS. The CDR3 sequence is 11 residues long. The junction had 6 bases not matched to a gene; V was cut back by 8 bases and J by 9 bases. CDR3 sequence reads: CASGQGDSYTF. DNA of the CDR3: TGTGCCAGCGGTCAGGGGGATAGCTACACCTTC.

The rearrangement joins TRBV15 to TRBJ1-4, with unresolved D. V lost 1 base and J lost 0, with 9 bases in between. The germline V gene encodes CDR1 LNHNV and CDR2 YYDKDF (reference sequence). The CDR3 is made up of 16 amino acids. The CDR3 protein is CATSRVPSATNEKLFF. Here the CDR3 DNA reads TGTGCCACCAGCAGAGTTCCAAGTGCAACTAATGAAAAACTGTTTTTT.

CDR3 amino acids: CASSTDRTDTEAFF. In nucleotides, the CDR3 is TGTGCCAGCAGTACGGACAGGACGGACACTGAAGCTTTCTTT. The gene calls are TRBV6-1 and TRBJ1-1; the match to TRBD1 covers 7 bases. V lost 5 bases and J lost 3; bases outside the gene matches: 6. The CDR3 totals 14 residues. Germline V CDR1 and CDR2: MNHNS, SASEGT.

The chain carries TRBV9 and TRBJ1-2, with D possibly matching TRBD1 (5 bases). V gave up 0 bases and J gave up 6 bases, with 9 bases separating them. In germline, CDR1 is SGDLS, CDR2 YYNGEE. This CDR3 is 13 amino acids long. DNA of the CDR3: TGTGCCAGCAGCGTAGCGGGGGGTGATGGCTACACCTTC. Residues: CASSVAGGDGYTF. Looking up the rest from reference TRBV9 and TRBJ1-2 gives the full variable domain: DSGVTQTPKHLITATGQRVTLRCSPRSGDLSVYWYQQSLDQGLQFLIQYYNGEERAKGNILERFSAQQFPDLHSELNLSSLELGDSALYFCASSVAGGDGYTFGSGTRLTVV.

The chain joins TRBV19 to TRBJ2-7; D is possibly TRBD1 (7 bases). Germline-derived CDR1 and CDR2 are LNHDA and SQIVND (reference sequence). Trimming left V 3 bases short and J 7 bases short, with 19 bases between. The CDR3 runs to 15 residues. CDR3 residues: CASSIGNRDSGEQYF. CDR3 DNA: TGTGCCAGTAGTATCGGGAACCGGGACAGCGGGGAGCAGTACTTC.

This rearrangement joins TRBV6-6 to TRBJ1-2; 8 bases match TRBD1. V lost 6 bases and J lost 8; bases outside the gene matches: 11. The CDR3 is 14 residues long. CDR1 is MNHNY and CDR2 is SVGAGI in the germline V gene (reference sequence). The CDR3 here is CASRPVIQGDGYTF. The DNA of the CDR3 is TGTGCCAGCAGGCCCGTTATACAGGGGGACGGCTACACCTTC.

The gene calls are TRBV5-6 and TRBJ1-3; 9 nucleotides align to TRBD1. V dropped 6 bases and J dropped 0; count of bases not matched to a gene: 16. The CDR3 contains 19 residues. Germline CDR1 and CDR2: SGHDT and YYEEEE. CDR3 protein: CASTFSQGARGFSGNTIYF. As DNA, the CDR3 is TGTGCCAGCACCTTCTCACAGGGGGCTCGGGGTTTCTCTGGAAACACCATATATTTT. Variable domain in full (rest from reference TRBV5-6 and TRBJ1-3): DAGVTQSPTHLIKTRGQQVTLRCSPKSGHDTVSWYQQALGQGPQFIFQYYEEEERQRGNFPDRFSGHQFPNYSSELNVNALLLGDSALYLCASTFSQGARGFSGNTIYFGEGSWLTVV.

The V and J genes are TRBV7-9 and TRBJ1-2; 8 bases are shared with TRBD1. The germline V gene encodes CDR1 SEHNR and CDR2 FQNEAQ (reference sequence). With 4 bases clipped from V and 1 base from J, the junction kept 8 bases outside the gene matches. This CDR3 contains 16 residues. CDR3 sequence reads: CASSYTTTGDNYGYTF. CDR3 in DNA: TGTGCCAGCAGCTACACTACGACAGGGGATAACTATGGCTACACCTTC.

CDR3 bases: TGCGCCAGCAGCCAAGGGCTAGCGGATCGATCCGGGGAGCTGTTTTTT. The encoded protein is CASSQGLADRSGELFF. The rearrangement links TRBV4-1 to TRBJ2-2; 7 bases are a match to TRBD2. The CDR3 spans 16 residues. V lost 1 base and J lost 6; bases outside the gene matches: 8. In germline, CDR1 is MGHRA, CDR2 YSYEKL.

This chain links TRBV30 with TRBJ2-1; D gene uncertain. The CDR3 has 12 residues. The V end lost 0 bases, the J end lost 8 bases, and 8 bases lay between the germline ends. The V gene's germline CDR1 is GTSNPN and CDR2 SVGIG (reference sequence). The CDR3 nucleotides read TGTGCCTGGAGTGTCCAGCGACATGAGCAGTTCTTC. Encoded protein: CAWSVQRHEQFF.